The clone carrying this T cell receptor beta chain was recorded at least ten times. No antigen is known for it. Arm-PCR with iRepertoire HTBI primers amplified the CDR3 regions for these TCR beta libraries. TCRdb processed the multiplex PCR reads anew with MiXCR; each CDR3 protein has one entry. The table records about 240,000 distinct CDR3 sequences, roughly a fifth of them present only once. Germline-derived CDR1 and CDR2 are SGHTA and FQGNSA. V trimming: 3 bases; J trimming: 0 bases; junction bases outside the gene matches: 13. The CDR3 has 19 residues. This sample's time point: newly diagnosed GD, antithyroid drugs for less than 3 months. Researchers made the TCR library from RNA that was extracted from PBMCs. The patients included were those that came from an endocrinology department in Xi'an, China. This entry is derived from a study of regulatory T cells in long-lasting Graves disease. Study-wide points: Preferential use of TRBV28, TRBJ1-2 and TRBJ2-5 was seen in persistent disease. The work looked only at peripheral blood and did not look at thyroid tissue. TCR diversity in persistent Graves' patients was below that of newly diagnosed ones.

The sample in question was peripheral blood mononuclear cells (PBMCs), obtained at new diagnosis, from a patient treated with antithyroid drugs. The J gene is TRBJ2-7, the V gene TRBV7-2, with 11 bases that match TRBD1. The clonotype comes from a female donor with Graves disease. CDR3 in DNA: TGTGCCAGCAGCTTGGCCGGGACAGGGGGTTACCAGAGCTCCTACGAGCAGTACTTC. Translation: CASSLAGTGGYQSSYEQYF.